What follows describes a single T cell receptor beta chain. Its antigen is not known. This sample is part of a study of CD8+CD57+ T cells in acquired aplastic anemia. About the study: DNA per sorted CD4+ or CD8+ sample ranged about 0.2 to 30 ug, averaging roughly 3.5 ug. Study findings and constraints: The number of CD8+ CDR3 sequences shared by patients and controls was approximately 30.

The study profiled TCR beta VDJ and CDR3 using genomic DNA as template. One entry per CDR3 protein results from TCRdb running MiXCR on the reads. The sample includes some 150,000 distinct CDR3 sequences, 71% of them seen just once. V dropped 2 bases and J dropped 8 bases, with 12 bases sitting between them. The germline V gene has CDR1 SQVTM and CDR2 ANQGSEA. The CDR3 contains 13 residues. CD8+CD57+ cell expansion, shown by flow cytometry, had occurred in the patients selected for sequencing. Every patient was diagnosed with severe acquired aplastic anemia. Patients were therapy-naive when their blood was sampled.

The rearrangement links TRBV29-1 to TRBJ1-4; D might be TRBD1 (5 bases). The TCR originated in a human donor with aplastic anemia. The sample taken for sequencing was sorted CD4+, CD8+, or CD8+CD57+ T cells (not recorded which) from PBMCs. As DNA, the CDR3 is TGCAGCGTTGAACAGGGCCGGTCAGAAAAACTGTTTTTT. Its translation is CSVEQGRSEKLFF.